This is a list of T cell receptor beta chains from one sample in a study of shared clonotypes between healthy human individuals. The table came from immunoSEQ multiplex PCR; TCRdb's copy has only in-frame clones and leaves some out. The table includes 2 million to 3 million clones, 93% detected once. The sequencing input was naive CD4+ T cells from PBMCs. These TCRs come from a man aged 18 to 29 in good health. Some clones in this sample may be carry-over from other donors' samples. The CDR3 runs from the conserved cysteine through the conserved F or W. The D gene is left open where the match is weak. A clone size is listed for some rows: how often the clone was seen (once, few, many), or a class if it is expanded.

TRBJ1-2,TRBV9,once,.,TGTGCCAGCAGCGTCCCTTCGGGGGGCTACACCTTC,CASSVPSGGYTF
TRBJ1-1,TRBV30,.,TRBD1,TGTGCCTGGAACCGGGGACAGGGGCTTCGGTACGCTGAAGCTTTCTTT,CAWNRGQGLRYAEAFF
TRBJ2-7,TRBV4-1,.,TRBD1,TGCGCCAGCAGCCAAGGCTGGACAGGGTATCGCCCCAGCTACGAGCAGTACTTC,CASSQGWTGYRPSYEQYF
TRBJ2-1,TRBV11-2,.,.,TGTGCCAGCATCACCCCGGGACGCCGCGTAAATGAGCAGTTCTTC,CASITPGRRVNEQFF
TRBJ2-7,TRBV30,.,.,TGTGCCTGGAAGTCTTACTACGAGCAGTACTTC,CAWKSYYEQYF
TRBJ1-1,TRBV5-4,.,TRBD1,TGTGCCAGCAGCTCTCCGGACAGGGGAGGGATGAACACTGAAGCTTTCTTT,CASSSPDRGGMNTEAFF
TRBJ2-1,TRBV6-6,.,.,TGTGCCAGCAGCCCTGTGGGAGCGTATGAGCAGTTCTTC,CASSPVGAYEQFF
TRBJ2-5,TRBV4-1,.,TRBD2,TGCGCCAGCAGCCGATACGGGACTAGCGGAGAGGGCCAGTACTTC,CASSRYGTSGEGQYF
TRBJ2-1,TRBV10-3,.,.,TGTGCCATCAGTGTTGACCCATCCGATGAGCAGTTCTTC,CAISVDPSDEQFF
TRBJ2-3,TRBV18,.,TRBD1,TGTGCCAGTCACAGGGGAGTCCCAGATACGCAGTATTTT,CASHRGVPDTQYF
TRBJ2-1,TRBV18,.,.,TGTGCCAGCTCACCAACGGGGAGCTCCTACAATGAGCAGTTCTTC,CASSPTGSSYNEQFF
TRBJ1-6,TRBV4-3,.,.,TGCGCCAGCAGCCAAGAGCCTCGGGGGCTTAATAATTCACCCCTCCACTTT,CASSQEPRGLNNSPLHF
TRBJ1-1,TRBV11-2,.,.,TGTGCCAGCAGCTTAGTGTCGGACACTGAAGCTTTCTTT,CASSLVSDTEAFF
TRBJ1-4,TRBV19,.,.,TGTGCCAGTAGCCGCGGAACAGGGTTGGAAAAACTGTTTTTT,CASSRGTGLEKLFF
TRBJ2-1,TRBV6-6,.,TRBD1,TGTGCCAGCAGCCAGGACAGGGGGCGTCATGAGCAGTTCTTC,CASSQDRGRHEQFF
TRBJ2-3,TRBV9,.,.,TGTGCCAGCAGCGACCGGGACTGGGTCACAGATACGCAGTATTTT,CASSDRDWVTDTQYF
TRBJ2-1,TRBV7-3,once,TRBD2,TGTGCCAGCAGCCCTAGCGGGAGGTACAATGAGCAGTTCTTC,CASSPSGRYNEQFF
TRBJ2-5,TRBV18,.,TRBD1,TGTGCCAGCTCAAGCCGGGACAGGGGCCGAGAGACCCAGTACTTC,CASSSRDRGRETQYF
TRBJ1-3,TRBV4-3,.,.,TGCGCCAGCAGCCAAGGGCAAGAGGCGCGGGTCTCTGGAAACACCATATATTTT,CASSQGQEARVSGNTIYF
TRBJ2-1,TRBV5-1,.,.,TGCGCCAGCAGCTTGGCCACGGGGGCGGGTACCTACAATGAGCAGTTCTTC,CASSLATGAGTYNEQFF
TRBJ2-7,TRBV18,.,.,TGTGCCAGCTCAGGATCGGGCGGCTCCTACGAGCAGTACTTC,CASSGSGGSYEQYF
TRBJ2-6,TRBV19,.,.,TGTGCCACCGGGTCAGTCTCTGGGGCCAACGTCCTGACTTTC,CATGSVSGANVLTF
TRBJ1-5,TRBV15,.,.,TGTGCCACCAGCAGAGAAGGACAGATATTTAGCAATCAGCCCCAGCATTTT,CATSREGQIFSNQPQHF
TRBJ2-3,TRBV11-2,.,.,TGTGCCAGCAGCTTAGATCTTCCTAGATCAGATACGCAGTATTTT,CASSLDLPRSDTQYF
TRBJ1-5,TRBV9,.,TRBD1,TGTGCCAGCAGCGTAGAAGGGACAGGGGTTTATAGTAGCAATCAGCCCCAGCATTTT,CASSVEGTGVYSSNQPQHF
TRBJ1-1,TRBV4-2,.,TRBD1,TGTGCCAGCAGCCAAGCAGGGACAGGGGGCGTCGAAGCTTTCTTT,CASSQAGTGGVEAFF
TRBJ1-3,TRBV6-1,once,.,TGTGCCAGCAGTGAAGTGGCCGCTACGCTCTCTGGAAACACCATATATTTT,CASSEVAATLSGNTIYF
TRBJ2-2,TRBV5-1,.,.,TGCGCCAGCAGTTTGGGGGTCGGGGAGCTGTTTTTT,CASSLGVGELFF
TRBJ2-7,TRBV29-1,.,.,TGCAGGGCCCCCTGGACATTCCTAATCTCCTACGAGCAGTACTTC,CRAPWTFLISYEQYF
TRBJ2-2,TRBV18,.,.,TGTGCCAGCTCACAATTTCAGGGTTCGCCCGGGGAGCTGTTTTTT,CASSQFQGSPGELFF
TRBJ2-1,TRBV25-1,.,.,TGTGCCAGCAGTGAACGAAAGTACAATGAGCAGTTCTTC,CASSERKYNEQFF
TRBJ2-1,TRBV7-2,.,.,TGTGCCAGCAGCTTTTACTCGGCGCCCAGGGCCGAGGAGCAGTTCTTC,CASSFYSAPRAEEQFF
TRBJ2-2,TRBV27,once,.,TGTGCCAGCAGTTTAGGGGGCCGGGGGTCGACCGGGGAGCTGTTTTTT,CASSLGGRGSTGELFF
TRBJ2-1,TRBV18,.,TRBD2,TGTGCCAGCTCACCCCTAGCGGGGAACACCAATGAGCAGTTCTTC,CASSPLAGNTNEQFF
TRBJ1-5,TRBV5-8,few,TRBD1,TGTGCCAGCAGCTATCAGGGGGGACTAGGCAATCAGCCCCAGCATTTT,CASSYQGGLGNQPQHF
TRBJ1-5,TRBV19,.,.,TGTGCCAGCAGGGACAAACCCAATCAGCCCCAGCATTTT,CASRDKPNQPQHF
TRBJ2-7,TRBV7-9,.,TRBD1,TGTGCCAGCAGCCCGCGGGCGACAGGGTACGAGCAGTACTTC,CASSPRATGYEQYF
TRBJ2-7,TRBV2,.,.,TGTGCCAGCGCAGCACCCGGACCGCACGAGCAGTACTTC,CASAAPGPHEQYF
TRBJ2-7,TRBV15,.,.,TGTGCCACCAGCAGAGATTCTTCCGAGCAGTACTTC,CATSRDSSEQYF
TRBJ2-1,TRBV30,.,TRBD2,TGTGCCTGGAGTTACGGGACTAGTGCCTACAATGAGCAGTTCTTC,CAWSYGTSAYNEQFF
TRBJ1-1,TRBV11-2,once,.,TGTGCCAGCAGCTTAAGGCAGGGATTGGCCGACACTGAAGCTTTCTTT,CASSLRQGLADTEAFF
TRBJ1-2,TRBV6-6,.,.,TGTGCCAGCACCCAGGTGGACTCTAACTATGGCTACACCTTC,CASTQVDSNYGYTF
TRBJ1-2,TRBV5-1,.,TRBD1,TGCGCCAGCAGCTGGGAACCGGGACAGGGGGCCCCCTATGGCTACACCTTC,CASSWEPGQGAPYGYTF
TRBJ2-3,TRBV5-1,.,TRBD1,TGCGCCAGCAGCTACCTACAGGGGACAGATACGCAGTATTTT,CASSYLQGTDTQYF
TRBJ2-7,TRBV6-5,.,TRBD1,TGTGCCAGCCAACAGGGGAGCTACGAGCAGTACTTC,CASQQGSYEQYF
TRBJ2-3,TRBV15,.,.,TGTGCCACCAGCAGAGATAGGCTCCCAGATACGCAGTATTTT,CATSRDRLPDTQYF
TRBJ2-3,TRBV11-3,.,.,TGTGCCAGCAGCTTAGATACGGGGGGCATGAATACGCAGTATTTT,CASSLDTGGMNTQYF
TRBJ1-3,TRBV9,once,.,TGTGCCAGCAGCGTAGAGGGTTTCTCTGGAAACACCATATATTTT,CASSVEGFSGNTIYF
TRBJ2-3,TRBV6-6,.,.,TGTGCCAGCAGTTACCCGGGCCTCCCAGATACGCAGTATTTT,CASSYPGLPDTQYF
TRBJ2-3,TRBV13,few,.,TGTGCCAGCAGCCCCGGCGGTGGTACGCAGTATTTT,CASSPGGGTQYF